The 31 T cell receptor beta chains given below trace back to one sample, sequenced in a study of Graves' ophthalmopathy and Graves' hyperthyroidism. RNA served as the template for amplifying TCR beta CDR3 regions. HTBI primers were used in a first-round RT-PCR, which preceded a second-round multiplex PCR. TCRdb reprocessed the multiplex PCR reads via MiXCR and lists one record per CDR3 protein. The sample records fewer than 400,000 distinct CDR3 sequences, around 20% being singletons. The sequenced sample consisted of peripheral blood. The receptors here all came from a woman between 18 and 29 years old with Graves' ophthalmopathy.

This clonotype was counted ten times or more. The chain recombines TRBV28 with TRBJ2-1, with 11 bases fitting TRBD2. V lost 5 bases and J lost 4; bases outside the gene matches: 1. The germline V gene encodes CDR1 MDHEN and CDR2 SYDVKM. The CDR3 has 14 residues. In DNA, the CDR3 is TGTGCCAGCAGTCCTAGCGGGGGGTACAATGAGCAGTTCTTC. It encodes CASSPSGGYNEQFF.

This clonotype was found many times. The J gene is TRBJ2-7, the V gene TRBV27, with 9 bases that match TRBD1. Germline lookup yields CDR1 MNHEY and CDR2 SMNVEV (reference sequence). Unmatched junction bases numbered 10, after V lost 5 bases and J lost 2 bases. The CDR3 runs 16 residues. CDR3 in amino acids: CASSPSGTGFTYEQYF. The CDR3 DNA reads as TGTGCCAGCAGTCCCTCCGGGACAGGGTTCACCTACGAGCAGTACTTC.

This clonotype was observed a handful of times. The chain recombines TRBV21-1 with TRBJ2-3; TRBD1 was called by the table and not checked on the DNA. TRBV21-1 is a pseudogene segment. The CDR3 runs to 21 residues. CDR3 coding DNA: TGTGCCAGCAGCATTTTTCCCATCATACCGGGACAAAGAGTTAGCACAGATACGCAGTATTTT. It translates to CASSIFPIIPGQRVSTDTQYF.

J is TRBJ1-2 and V is TRBV29-1, with 8 bases matching TRBD1. Trimming at V came to 4 bases and at J to 8 bases, leaving 6 bases not matched to a gene. CDR1 SQVTM and CDR2 ANQGSEA come from the germline V gene. The length of the CDR3 is 12 residues. CDR3 in amino acids: CSVGAGGRGYTF. DNA of the CDR3: TGCAGCGTTGGCGCAGGGGGCCGGGGCTACACCTTC.

This clonotype was counted ten times or more. This chain connects TRBV7-2 to TRBJ2-5, with D tentatively TRBD1 (6 bases). V gave up 5 bases and J gave up 5 bases, with 15 bases separating them. The CDR3 length is 14 residues. The germline V gene encodes CDR1 SGHTA and CDR2 FQGNSA. The CDR3 coding sequence is TGTGCCAGCAGCAATAGCCAGGGGATTGAGACCCAGTACTTC. This codes for CASSNSQGIETQYF.

This clonotype has a count of ten or more. The chain uses TRBV18 and TRBJ2-7; D unresolved. Trimming removed 4 bases at V and 3 bases at J, with 10 bases between. From germline, CDR1 is KGHSH and CDR2 LQKENI. The CDR3 has 13 residues. The CDR3 spells CASSQRDLYEQYF. The CDR3 DNA reads TGTGCCAGCTCACAAAGGGATCTCTACGAGCAGTACTTC.

In its sample, this clonotype was seen many times. This chain connects TRBV29-1 to TRBJ2-7; D may match TRBD1 or TRBD2 (5 bases each). The CDR3 is made up of 10 amino acids. V was cut by 4 bases and J by 6 bases, with 7 bases left in between. Germline CDR1 and CDR2: SQVTM and ANQGSEA. The CDR3 coding sequence is TGCAGCGTTGTGGGGACCGAGCAGTACTTC. This sequence encodes CSVVGTEQYF.

This clonotype showed up many times. This chain uses TRBV27 with TRBJ2-5; D perhaps matches TRBD2 (5 bases). The CDR3 has 14 amino acids. The V gene's germline CDR1 is MNHEY and CDR2 SMNVEV (reference sequence). V lost 8 bases to trimming and J lost 5 bases, with 18 bases between them. The CDR3 region is CASRRNRGWETQYF. The CDR3 DNA sequence: TGTGCCAGCCGTAGGAATCGGGGTTGGGAGACCCAGTACTTC.

There are many counts of this clonotype. The genes are TRBV10-2 and TRBJ1-2; 10 positions agree with TRBD1. This CDR3 comprises 14 residues. Looked up from germline, CDR1 is WSHSY and CDR2 is SAAADI. V lost 6 bases to trimming and J lost 6 bases; unmatched junction nucleotides: 7. The CDR3 bases are TGCGCCAGCAGCGAGACCGGGACAGGGGATGGCTACACCTTC. It specifies CASSETGTGDGYTF.

The chain recombines TRBV5-4 with TRBJ1-2; TRBD1 might be the D (6 bases). The V end was cut by 4 bases, the J end by 3 bases, with 10 bases between. Per germline, CDR1 SGHNT and CDR2 YYREEE (reference sequence). This CDR3 has 13 amino acids. CDR3: CASSTDSHYGYTF. The DNA for the CDR3 is TGTGCCAGCAGCACGGACAGCCACTATGGCTACACCTTC.

This clonotype was seen ten or more times. This chain links TRBV6-1 with TRBJ1-1, with D maybe TRBD1 (5 bases). Germline lookup yields CDR1 MNHNS and CDR2 SASEGT. V was trimmed by 7 bases and J by 2 bases, leaving 17 bases between them. The CDR3 has 15 residues. This chain's CDR3 is CASNKGGTVNTEAFF. The CDR3 DNA is TGTGCCAGCAACAAGGGAGGGACGGTCAACACTGAAGCTTTCTTT.

This clonotype was counted ten times or more. The V gene is TRBV7-2, the J gene TRBJ1-2; no clear D gene. Germline CDR1 is SGHTA and CDR2 is FQGNSA. The CDR3 is made up of 13 amino acids. V lost 3 bases to trimming and J lost 2 bases, with 7 bases between them. As DNA, the CDR3 is TGTGCCAGCAGCTTTGGCGAAAACTATGGCTACACCTTC. Protein sequence: CASSFGENYGYTF.

This clonotype was seen at least ten times. The V gene is TRBV2, the J gene TRBJ2-7; D is unclear. The CDR3 runs 15 residues. Germline V lookup: CDR1 SNHLY, CDR2 FYNNEI. V lost 8 bases and J 1 base, leaving 18 bases between the germline ends. The CDR3 nucleotides are TGTGCCAGCCGAGTAGGCACAGTCCCATCCTACGAGCAGTACTTC. It yields the protein CASRVGTVPSYEQYF.

This clonotype was recorded at least ten times. In DNA, the CDR3 is TGTGCCAGCAGCTTATGGGGTCTAGCGGGCACCGGGGAGCTGTTTTTT. As protein: CASSLWGLAGTGELFF. The chain uses TRBV7-2 and TRBJ2-2; 8 positions agree with TRBD2. V was pared by 2 bases and J by 4 bases, with 6 bases of the junction left unmatched. Germline CDR1 and CDR2: SGHTA and FQGNSA. CDR3 length equals 16 residues.

This clonotype was seen many times. This is likely a read error, given that the CDR3 carries no conserved phenylalanine or tryptophan at its end. The rearrangement joins TRBV30 to TRBJ1-1, with D uncertain. Per the germline V gene, CDR1 is GTSNPN and CDR2 is SVGIG (reference sequence). Deletions cut 3 bases from V and 3 bases from J, with 5 bases between. The CDR3 sequence is 11 residues long. CDR3 sequence reads: CAWRVYTEAFL. CDR3 nucleotide sequence: TGTGCCTGGAGGGTTTACACTGAAGCTTTCCTT.

This clonotype showed up many times. V and J are TRBV7-2 and TRBJ1-1; D is undetermined. Trimming pared 4 bases from V and 7 bases from J, leaving 16 bases between. Looked up from germline, CDR1 is SGHTA and CDR2 is FQGNSA. The CDR3 extends over 14 amino acids. This CDR3 reads CASSSRGGPLEAFF. CDR3 bases: TGTGCCAGCAGCTCCCGCGGAGGGCCCCTTGAAGCTTTCTTT.

This clonotype occurred many times. The V and J genes are TRBV29-1 and TRBJ2-7, with D perhaps TRBD1 (5 bases). CDR3 length equals 11 residues. V lost 4 bases, J lost 6 bases, and 10 bases lay in between. Germline V CDR1 and CDR2: SQVTM, ANQGSEA. DNA for the CDR3: TGCAGCGTTGTCCAGGGCGGCGAGCAGTACTTC. It translates to CSVVQGGEQYF.

The genes are TRBV7-9 and TRBJ2-7; weak D call: TRBD1 (6 bases). Trimming removed 5 bases at V and 6 bases at J, with 17 bases between. Germline assignment: CDR1 SEHNR and CDR2 FQNEAQ (reference sequence). The CDR3 sequence is 14 residues long. CDR3 DNA sequence: TGTGCCAGCAGCGCAACAGGGTCGTCTCTCGAGCAGTACTTC. It codes for CASSATGSSLEQYF.

The sample holds many counts of this clonotype. The gene calls are TRBV7-2 and TRBJ2-7; D is possibly TRBD1 (6 bases). The V gene's germline CDR1 is SGHTA and CDR2 FQGNSA. Trimming stripped 10 bases from V and 6 bases from J, with 22 bases between. This CDR3 contains 14 residues. CDR3 sequence (DNA): TGTGCCACCCTGGGGGCAGGGGAATTGGGCGAGCAGTACTTC. It codes for CATLGAGELGEQYF.

This clonotype was picked up many times. The V call is TRBV10-3, the J call TRBJ1-3, with D perhaps matching TRBD1 (5 bases). This CDR3 contains 14 residues. Germline V gene data show CDR1 as ENHRY and CDR2 as SYGVKD. Written as DNA, the CDR3 is TGTACCTCGACCCGGGGCTTCTCTGGAAACACCATATATTTT. It translates to CTSTRGFSGNTIYF.

This clonotype showed up many times. This sequence joins TRBV5-1 and TRBJ2-7, with 9 nucleotides matching TRBD1. The V gene end was trimmed by 3 bases and the J gene end by 6 bases; junction bases not matched to a gene: 10. CDR1 SGHRS and CDR2 YFSETQ come from the germline V gene. CDR3 size: 15 residues. The CDR3 DNA reads TGCGCCAGCAGCTCCGGGACAGGGATAAGGACCGAGCAGTACTTC. Translating gives CASSSGTGIRTEQYF.

There are many counts of this clonotype. This chain uses TRBV12-3 or TRBV12-4 with TRBJ2-7; TRBD2 matches at 7 bases. Germline trimming cut 6 bases from V and 2 bases from J; bases unmatched to any gene: 19. The length of the CDR3 is 18 residues. In DNA, the CDR3 is TGTGCCAGCAGCGCTCCTATGGGAGGGGCGGGAAGAGCCTACGAGCAGTACTTC. Encoded protein: CASSAPMGGAGRAYEQYF.

This clonotype occurred many times. The V call is TRBV4-3, the J call TRBJ1-6; D is perhaps TRBD1 (6 bases). The V gene lost 5 bases and the J gene lost 5 bases, with 10 bases spanning the gap. The CDR3 has 14 residues. CDR1 is LGHNA, CDR2 YSLEER, per germline. CDR3: CASSTRTDNSPLHF. CDR3 DNA sequence: TGCGCCAGCAGCACTCGGACAGATAATTCACCCCTCCACTTT.

In its sample, this clonotype was seen many times. A much bigger clone sits one base away, suggesting this may be a read error. The chain joins TRBV9 to TRBJ2-7; no clear D gene. V was pared by 4 bases and J by 0 bases, with 5 bases between. From germline, CDR1 is SGDLS and CDR2 YYNGEE. The CDR3 length is 12 residues. Here the CDR3 reads CASSWSSYEQYF. The CDR3 DNA follows: TGTGCCAGCAGCTGGAGCTCCTACGAGCAGTACTTC.

This clonotype was recorded at least ten times. The gene calls are TRBV20-1 and TRBJ2-2; the D gene is possibly TRBD2 (6 bases). CDR1 DFQATT and CDR2 SNEGSKA come from the germline V gene (reference sequence). The V gene lost 5 bases and the J gene lost 2 bases, with 12 bases spanning the gap. The CDR3 runs 14 residues. CDR3 sequence: CSAPLSGNTGELFF. The CDR3 nucleotides read TGCAGTGCTCCTCTTAGCGGTAACACCGGGGAGCTGTTTTTT.

There are many counts of this clonotype. The chain is built from TRBV28 and TRBJ2-7; D possibly matches TRBD1 or TRBD2 (6 bases each). The germline V gene encodes CDR1 MDHEN and CDR2 SYDVKM. The CDR3 covers 15 residues. Trimming took off 3 bases at V and 9 bases at J, with 21 bases between the two ends. The CDR3, as DNA: TGTGCCAGCAGTTTCGGGGGCCCTTACCGAGTCGGGCAGTACTTC. Its translation: CASSFGGPYRVGQYF.

This clonotype has at least ten counts. V usage is TRBV7-8 and J usage is TRBJ2-7; 7 bases are a match to TRBD1. This CDR3 has 16 amino acids. Germline V gene sequence: CDR1 SGHVS, CDR2 FQNEAQ. V shed 2 bases, J shed 1 base, and the junction held 8 bases outside the gene matches. The CDR3 protein is CASSLNSGTVSYEQYF. The CDR3, as DNA: TGTGCCAGCAGCTTAAATTCTGGGACAGTTTCCTACGAGCAGTACTTC.

The V call is TRBV28, the J call TRBJ1-5; possibly TRBD1 for D (6 bases). V dropped 1 base and J dropped 1 base, with 11 bases sitting between them. Germline V gives CDR1 MDHEN, CDR2 SYDVKM. CDR3 length: 16 amino acids. CDR3 sequence reads: CASSLYRVRSNQPQHF. CDR3 bases: TGTGCCAGCAGTTTATACAGGGTCAGAAGCAATCAGCCCCAGCATTTT.

The V call is TRBV12-3 or TRBV12-4, the J call TRBJ2-7; D not certain. There are 13 residues in the CDR3. Trimming pared 6 bases from V and 7 bases from J, leaving 16 bases between. In DNA form, the CDR3 reads TGTGCCAGCAGGCCGAATGATATGCGAGAGCAGTACTTC. Encoded protein: CASRPNDMREQYF.

This clonotype was seen ten or more times. The rearrangement links TRBV15 to TRBJ1-3; D unresolved. This CDR3 spans 12 amino acids. With 1 base removed from V and 3 bases from J, the gap between germline ends came to 1 base. Germline V gene sequence: CDR1 LNHNV, CDR2 YYDKDF (reference sequence). CDR3 region: CATSRVGNTIYF. The CDR3 nucleotides read TGTGCCACCAGCAGAGTTGGAAACACCATATATTTT.

The sample holds many counts of this clonotype. V gene TRBV6-1 combines with J gene TRBJ1-2; D not resolved. Trimming cost V 7 bases and J 4 bases, with 7 bases left between them. Germline-derived CDR1 and CDR2 are MNHNS and SASEGT. CDR3 length: 11 residues. The CDR3 protein is CASTDFYGYTF. Here the CDR3 DNA reads TGTGCCAGCACCGATTTCTATGGCTACACCTTC.